Only a few counts were recorded for the clone carrying this T cell receptor beta chain. Its antigen is unknown. As every portion of the isolated RNA was reverse transcribed, the sequencing read expressed TCRB transcripts. Each sample of naive, central memory or regulatory T cells had, on average, approximately 4 million reads. TCRdb keeps only in-frame clones here, not all; method: immunoSEQ multiplex PCR. Of approximately 200,000 clones in the sample, roughly 9.6% were seen once. The data were obtained in a study of beta chain features in type 1 diabetes. The CDR3 runs to 14 residues. Germline V gene sequence: CDR1 KGHSH, CDR2 LQKENI. Losses at the gene ends were 2 bases for V and 8 bases for J; bases not matched to a gene: 3. Purities in excess of 95% were seen in all sorted populations. Regarding the study as a whole: Resolution of whether HLA type affects TCRB rearrangement was not achieved here.

The rearrangement links TRBV18 to TRBJ1-4; TRBD1 agrees at 9 bases. Sequencing input: naive CD4+ T cells from blood. The clonotype originates from a young woman in good health. The CDR3 DNA reads as TGTGCCAGCTCACCAGGACAGGGGAGGGAAAAACTGTTTTTT. This sequence encodes CASSPGQGREKLFF.